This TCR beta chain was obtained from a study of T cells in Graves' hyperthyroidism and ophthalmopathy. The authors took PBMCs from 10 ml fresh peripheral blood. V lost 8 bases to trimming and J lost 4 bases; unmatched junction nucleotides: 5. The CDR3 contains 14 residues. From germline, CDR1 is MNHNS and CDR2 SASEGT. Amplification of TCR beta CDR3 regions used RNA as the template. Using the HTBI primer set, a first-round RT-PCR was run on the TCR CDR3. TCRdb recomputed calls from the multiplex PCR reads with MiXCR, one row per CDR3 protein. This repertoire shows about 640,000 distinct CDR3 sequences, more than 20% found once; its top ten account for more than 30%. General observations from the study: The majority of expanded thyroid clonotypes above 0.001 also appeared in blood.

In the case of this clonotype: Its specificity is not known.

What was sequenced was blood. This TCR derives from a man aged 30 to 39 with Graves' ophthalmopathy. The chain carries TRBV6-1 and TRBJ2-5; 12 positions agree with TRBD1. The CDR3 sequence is CASRDRGLGETQYF. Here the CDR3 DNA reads TGTGCCAGCCGGGACAGGGGGCTGGGAGAGACCCAGTACTTC.